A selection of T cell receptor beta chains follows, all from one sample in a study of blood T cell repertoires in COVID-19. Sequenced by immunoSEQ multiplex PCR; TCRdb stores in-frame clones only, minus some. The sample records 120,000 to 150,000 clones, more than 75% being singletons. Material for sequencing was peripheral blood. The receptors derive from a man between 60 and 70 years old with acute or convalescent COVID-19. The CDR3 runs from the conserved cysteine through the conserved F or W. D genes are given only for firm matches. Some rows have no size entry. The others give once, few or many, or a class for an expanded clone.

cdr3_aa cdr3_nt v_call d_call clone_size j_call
CASRSSISQPQHF TGTGCCAGCCGATCGTCAATTAGTCAGCCCCAGCATTTT TRBV2 . . TRBJ1-5
CSVEDSLETQYF TGCAGCGTTGAGGACAGTCTAGAGACCCAGTACTTC TRBV29-1 . . TRBJ2-5
CASSRPSPLHF TGCGCCAGCAGTCGGCCTTCACCCCTCCACTTT TRBV23-1 . . TRBJ1-6
CASSQGSGVGQETQYF TGTGCCAGCAGCCAAGGGAGCGGGGTCGGTCAAGAGACCCAGTACTTC TRBV3-1/TRBV3-2 TRBD2 . TRBJ2-5
CASSGERGGSLSGANVLTF TGTGCCAGCAGCGGGGAGCGTGGCGGGAGCCTCTCTGGGGCCAACGTCCTGACTTTC TRBV5-4 TRBD2 . TRBJ2-6
CASSTSGTSRNGYTF TGTGCCAGTAGTACTTCCGGGACATCAAGGAATGGCTACACCTTC TRBV19 . . TRBJ1-2
CASSSHRVTEAFF TGTGCCAGCAGTTCCCACAGGGTCACTGAAGCTTTCTTT TRBV6-5 . . TRBJ1-1
CASSQEIRAGGGYEQFF TGCGCCAGCAGCCAAGAGATTCGAGCGGGAGGGGGGTATGAGCAGTTCTTC TRBV4-1 TRBD2 . TRBJ2-1
CASSARGASNQPQHF TGTGCCAGCAGCGCGCGGGGGGCAAGCAATCAGCCCCAGCATTTT TRBV7-8 . . TRBJ1-5
CASSSGTDATDTQYF TGTGCCAGCAGCTCCGGGACAGACGCCACAGATACGCAGTATTTT TRBV13 TRBD1 . TRBJ2-3
CAWSVGGRSSYEQYF TGTGCCTGGAGTGTAGGCGGGAGGAGCTCCTACGAGCAGTACTTC TRBV30 TRBD2 . TRBJ2-7
CASSSRLAGGFGANVLTF TGTGCCAGCAGTTCTAGACTAGCGGGAGGTTTTGGGGCCAACGTCCTGACTTTC TRBV27 TRBD2 . TRBJ2-6
CSVPGVDPYEQYF TGCAGCGTTCCAGGGGTTGATCCCTACGAGCAGTACTTC TRBV29-1 . . TRBJ2-7
CASSQDRSQETQYF TGCGCCAGCAGCCAGGACAGGAGCCAAGAGACCCAGTACTTC TRBV4-1 TRBD1 once TRBJ2-5
CASKPGLADTGELFF TGCGCCAGCAAACCGGGACTAGCGGACACCGGGGAGCTGTTTTTT TRBV10-1 TRBD2 . TRBJ2-2
CASSSKAISAGDETQYF TGTGCCAGCAGTTCTAAAGCCATCTCAGCGGGAGACGAGACCCAGTACTTC TRBV27 TRBD2 . TRBJ2-5
CASSAHWTSGTSTDTQYF TGTGCCAGCAGTGCCCACTGGACTAGCGGGACTAGCACAGATACGCAGTATTTT TRBV6-1 TRBD2 . TRBJ2-3
CAGLGGNTGELFF TGTGCCGGCCTAGGGGGGAACACCGGGGAGCTGTTTTTT TRBV6-6 . . TRBJ2-2
CASSYAGLVEETQYF TGTGCCAGCAGTTACGCCGGACTAGTGGAAGAGACCCAGTACTTC TRBV6-2/TRBV6-3 TRBD2 . TRBJ2-5
CASTGSGNTIYF TGTGCCAGTACAGGGTCTGGAAACACCATATATTTT TRBV10-3 . few TRBJ1-3
CASSPQGLDTQYF TGCGCCAGCAGTCCTCAGGGGCTAGATACGCAGTATTTT TRBV5-1 . . TRBJ2-3
CSAAIGHISTDTQYF TGCAGCGCGGCCATAGGACATATTAGCACAGATACGCAGTATTTT TRBV29-1 . . TRBJ2-3